The clone carrying this T cell receptor (beta chain) was counted at least ten times. No antigen is known for it. TCRdb reprocessed the reads with MiXCR, giving one entry per CDR3 protein. The top ten hold around 20% of the sample, which has roughly 150,000 distinct CDR3 sequences, 17% seen once. Trimming cost V 5 bases and J 3 bases; bases outside gene matches: 14. The CDR3 runs 18 residues. This sample stems from a study of T cell repertoires in cytomegalovirus infection. Study at large: Public TCR beta signatures provided an indication of both CMV infection and a matching HLA type.

Whole-study findings and limits: Individuals carrying CMV plus the relevant HLA were identified by cumulative frequency of public TCR beta families. In two of eight donors, the top clonotype was HLA-C-restricted CMV-specific.

The clonotype originates from a human donor in good health (CMV status not recorded). Some clones in this sample may be carry-over from other donors' samples. Sequencing input: CD8+ T cells from PBMCs. This chain links TRBV12-3 or TRBV12-4 with TRBJ2-7; 12 bases fit TRBD2. The CDR3 DNA is TGTGCCAGCAGTCCCCATCCCCGACTAGCGGGGGATCTCTACGAGCAGTACTTC. Encoded protein: CASSPHPRLAGDLYEQYF.